A single sample gave rise to the 10 T cell receptor beta chains below, sequenced in a study of blood T cell repertoires in COVID-19. TCRdb keeps only in-frame clones here, not all; method: immunoSEQ multiplex PCR. The sample holds some 180,000 clones; roughly 83% are singletons and the top ten take around 7%. Specimen: peripheral blood. These TCRs come from a woman in her 40s with COVID-19, enrolled during active disease.

This clone appeared once. This chain links TRBV6-5 with TRBJ1-5, with a weak D call TRBD1 (6 bases). Trimming took off 8 bases at V and 4 bases at J, with 12 bases between the two ends. In germline, CDR1 is MNHEY, CDR2 SVGAGI. There are 13 residues in the CDR3. CDR3 sequence (DNA): TGTGCCAGCCACAGGGAAGGTAATCAGCCCCAGCATTTT. This encodes CASHREGNQPQHF.

The rearrangement links TRBV6-1 to TRBJ1-2, with D possibly TRBD1 on 5 matching bases. The CDR3 length is 14 residues. V was pared by 5 bases and J by 6 bases, with 16 bases between. The germline CDR1 and CDR2 sequences are MNHNS and SASEGT. CDR3 bases: TGTGCCAGCAGTCCCAGGGATACCCTCCATGGCTACACCTTC. Translated, it gives CASSPRDTLHGYTF.

CDR3 protein: CSADGDLAGNTIYF. In nucleotides, the CDR3 is TGCAGCGCAGACGGGGATCTGGCTGGAAACACCATATATTTT. V usage is TRBV29-1 and J usage is TRBJ1-3; unclear D gene. The germline gives CDR1 SQVTM, CDR2 ANQGSEA. This CDR3 contains 14 residues. The V gene lost 7 bases and the J gene lost 2 bases, with 15 bases spanning the gap.

The chain combines TRBV27 with TRBJ1-4; a possible D gene is TRBD1 (6 bases). CDR3 length: 16 amino acids. CDR1 is MNHEY, CDR2 SMNVEV, per germline (reference sequence). Deletions cut 5 bases from V and 3 bases from J, with 16 bases between. The CDR3 protein is CASSEWVGAANEKLFF. As DNA, the CDR3 is TGTGCCAGCAGTGAATGGGTGGGGGCGGCTAATGAAAAACTGTTTTTT.

The chain joins TRBV27 to TRBJ1-2; the match to TRBD1 covers 10 bases. Trimming at V came to 4 bases and at J to 7 bases, leaving 9 bases not matched to a gene. Germline assignment: CDR1 MNHEY and CDR2 SMNVEV (reference sequence). The length of the CDR3 is 15 residues. The CDR3 reads CASSSYPGTGAGYTF. The CDR3 DNA reads as TGTGCCAGCAGTTCCTACCCTGGGACAGGGGCTGGCTACACCTTC.

CDR3 coding DNA: TGTGCCAGCAGCCAAGGTACATACAATTCACCCCTCCACTTT. This gives the protein CASSQGTYNSPLHF. This rearrangement joins TRBV3-1 (or the pseudogene TRBV3-2) to TRBJ1-6; D gene ambiguous. CDR3 length: 14 amino acids. Germline values: CDR1 LGHDT, CDR2 YNNKEL (reference sequence). The germline V and J ends were trimmed by 1 base and 7 bases, with 8 bases remaining between them.

The table lists this clone with a count of one. The gene calls are TRBV28 and TRBJ1-5, with D unresolved. CDR3 size: 14 residues. With 4 bases removed from V and 3 bases from J, the gap between germline ends came to 10 bases. CDR1 and CDR2 from the germline V gene are MDHEN and SYDVKM. The CDR3 nucleotides are TGTGCCAGCAGTTCTCTACTAGACAATCAGCCCCAGCATTTT. This sequence encodes CASSSLLDNQPQHF.

This chain uses TRBV10-3 with TRBJ2-6; D is possibly TRBD2 (5 bases). Germline V CDR1 and CDR2: ENHRY, SYGVKD. The CDR3 is 16 residues long. Deletions cut 7 bases from V and 0 bases from J, with 13 bases between. The CDR3, as DNA: TGTGCCATCAAAGGGAGCAGGCCCTCTGGGGCCAACGTCCTGACTTTC. This codes for CAIKGSRPSGANVLTF.

This chain joins TRBV5-6 and TRBJ2-7, with 11 bases identical to TRBD2. This CDR3 contains 14 residues. CDR1 is SGHDT, CDR2 YYEEEE, per germline. V lost 6 bases, J lost 4 bases, and 6 bases stayed unmatched. The CDR3 sequence is CASTRLAGLYEQYF. CDR3 in DNA: TGTGCCAGCACCCGACTAGCGGGATTATACGAGCAGTACTTC.

The J gene is TRBJ1-6, the V gene TRBV10-1; 10 bases map to TRBD1. J lost 10 bases, V lost 0 bases, and 3 bases had no gene match. The germline V gene has CDR1 WNHNN and CDR2 SYGVQD (reference sequence). The CDR3 sequence is 15 residues long. CDR3 region: CASSESGTGVSPLHF. The CDR3 DNA is TGCGCCAGCAGTGAGTCCGGGACAGGGGTCTCACCCCTCCACTTT.